The clone carrying this T cell receptor beta chain has ten or more counts. According to the study, TCR beta libraries were built with iRepertoire HTBI primers and CDR3-region Arm-PCR. TCRdb reprocessed the multiplex PCR reads with MiXCR, giving one entry per CDR3 protein. The profile shows about 240,000 distinct CDR3 sequences, around 20% of them singletons. Time point: newly diagnosed GD, antithyroid drugs for less than 3 months. There was RNA extracted from PBMCs, and the TCR library was made from it. CDR3 size: 15 residues. Trimming pared 2 bases from V and 3 bases from J, leaving 11 bases between. In germline, CDR1 is SGHTA, CDR2 FQGNSA. This specimen comes from a study of regulatory T cells in long-lasting Graves disease.

Sequences were derived from peripheral blood mononuclear cells (PBMCs), sampled at new diagnosis, from a patient treated with antithyroid drugs. The rearrangement links TRBV7-2 to TRBJ2-1; D is unclear. This TCR came from a female donor with Graves disease. The CDR3 nucleotides read TGTGCCAGCAGCTTAAGGTCGTACGTCTACAATGAGCAGTTCTTC. It encodes CASSLRSYVYNEQFF.